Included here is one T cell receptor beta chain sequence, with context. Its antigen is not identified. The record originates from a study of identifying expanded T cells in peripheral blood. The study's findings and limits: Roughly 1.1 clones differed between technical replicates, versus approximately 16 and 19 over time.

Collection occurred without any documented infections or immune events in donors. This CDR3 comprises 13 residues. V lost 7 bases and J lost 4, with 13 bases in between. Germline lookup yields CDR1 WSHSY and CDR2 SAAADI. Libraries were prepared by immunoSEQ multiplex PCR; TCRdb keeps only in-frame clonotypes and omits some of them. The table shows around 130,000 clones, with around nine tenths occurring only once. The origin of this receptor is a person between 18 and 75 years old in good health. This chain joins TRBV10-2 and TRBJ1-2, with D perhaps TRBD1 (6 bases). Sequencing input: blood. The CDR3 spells CASNRAGGYGYTF. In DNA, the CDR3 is TGCGCCAGCAACAGGGCCGGCGGCTATGGCTACACCTTC.